This TCR beta chain stems from a study of OX40 agonist ivuxolimab in advanced cancers. Study in general: Earlier treatment with anti-PD-1, anti-PD-L1 or anti-CTLA-4 was permitted, and 30% to 40% had received some. General study results and limits: Among the least clonally expanded were partial responders at 0.1-3.0 mg/kg. Compared with CD4+, CD8+ T cells on average had more expanded clones. At 0.1 to 3.0 mg/kg, CD4+ and CD8+ blood T cells expanded clonally by week 6.

Here immunoSEQ multiplex PCR was the method, and the copy in TCRdb shows in-frame clones only, minus some. The sample has 17,000 or so clones; roughly 75% are singletons. As concerns this clone: Its antigen is undetermined.

Looked up from germline, CDR1 is MNHEY and CDR2 is SMNVEV (reference sequence). This CDR3 contains 14 residues. Between the trimmed V and J ends, which lost 1 base and 4 bases, there was a span of 10 bases. The TCR sequence derives from an adult with an advanced solid tumor such as melanoma, head and neck, liver or kidney cancer. Sequences were derived from CD4+ or CD8+ T cells sorted from blood, sampled in a trial of the OX40 agonist ivuxolimab. The genes are TRBV27 and TRBJ1-1; tentative D call: TRBD1 (5 bases). For the CDR3, the DNA is TGTGCCAGCAGTTTATTTTCCGGGGCCACTGAAGCTTTCTTT. Translation: CASSLFSGATEAFF.